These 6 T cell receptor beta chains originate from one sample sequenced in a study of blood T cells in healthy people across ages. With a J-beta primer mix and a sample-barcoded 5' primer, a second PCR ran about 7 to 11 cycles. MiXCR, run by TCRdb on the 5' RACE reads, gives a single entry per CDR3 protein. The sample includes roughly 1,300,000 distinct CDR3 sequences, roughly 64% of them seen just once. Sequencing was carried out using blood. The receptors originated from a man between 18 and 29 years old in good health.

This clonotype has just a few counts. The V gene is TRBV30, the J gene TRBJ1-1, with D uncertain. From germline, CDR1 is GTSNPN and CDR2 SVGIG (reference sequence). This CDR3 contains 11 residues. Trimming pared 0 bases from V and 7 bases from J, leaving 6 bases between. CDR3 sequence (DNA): TGTGCCTGGAGTGTACTGTATGAAGCTTTCTTT. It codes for CAWSVLYEAFF.

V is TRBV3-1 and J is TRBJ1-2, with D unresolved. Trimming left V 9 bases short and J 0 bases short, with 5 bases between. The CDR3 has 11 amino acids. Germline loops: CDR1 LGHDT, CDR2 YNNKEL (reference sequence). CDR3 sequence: CASWSNYGYTF. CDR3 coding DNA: TGTGCCAGTTGGTCTAACTATGGCTACACCTTC.

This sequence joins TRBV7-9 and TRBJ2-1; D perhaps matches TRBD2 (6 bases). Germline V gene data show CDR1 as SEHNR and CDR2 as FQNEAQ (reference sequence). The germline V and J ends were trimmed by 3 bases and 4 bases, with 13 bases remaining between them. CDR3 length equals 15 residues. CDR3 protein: CASSFTSLIYNEQFF. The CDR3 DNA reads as TGTGCCAGCAGCTTCACTAGCTTAATTTACAATGAGCAGTTCTTC.

The CDR3 sequence is CASSYSNQADEQYF. The DNA of the CDR3 is TGTGCCAGCAGTTACTCGAACCAGGCCGACGAGCAGTACTTC. The chain carries TRBV6-5 and TRBJ2-4; D not resolved. Matching the DNA end better, TRBJ2-7 makes the J call doubtful. Germline CDR1 is MNHEY and CDR2 is SVGAGI. The CDR3 covers 14 residues.

Here the CDR3 reads CSENGWSSQREQYF. The CDR3 region has the DNA TGCAGTGAAAACGGTTGGAGCTCACAGAGGGAGCAGTACTTC. The rearrangement joins TRBV20-1 to TRBJ2-5, with D possibly being TRBD2 (5 bases). In germline, CDR1 is DFQATT, CDR2 SNEGSKA (reference sequence). Deletions cut 7 bases from V and 11 bases from J, with 26 bases between. This CDR3 has 14 amino acids.

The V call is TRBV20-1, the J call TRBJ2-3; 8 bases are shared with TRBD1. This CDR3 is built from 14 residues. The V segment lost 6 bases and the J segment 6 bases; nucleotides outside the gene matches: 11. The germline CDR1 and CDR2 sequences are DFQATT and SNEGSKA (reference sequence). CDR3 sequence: CSAARTGLMDTQYF. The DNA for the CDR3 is TGCAGTGCCGCACGGACAGGGCTTATGGATACGCAGTATTTT.